The clone carrying this T cell receptor (beta chain) was recorded many times. The data belong to a study of human T cells and chemical hapten exposure. In TCRdb, the RACE reads were re-called with MiXCR into one record per CDR3 protein. The sample has approximately 95,000 distinct CDR3 sequences, about 10% seen once. Time point noted: patch test 2, 6 weeks after DPC sensitization. Treatment meaning: therapeutic diphenylcyclopropenone sensitization with weekly scalp DPC. The sequenced sample was whole blood, obtained in connection with sensitization to the hapten diphenylcyclopropenone (DPC). The clonotype was recovered from a woman in her forties with alopecia areata. Some clones in this sample may be carry-over from other donors' samples.

DNA of the CDR3: TGTGCCAGCAGTTCCCCGGGAGCCCCGGAGACCCAGTACTTC. It specifies CASSSPGAPETQYF. The chain carries TRBV12-3 or TRBV12-4 and TRBJ2-5, with a tentative D call TRBD2 (6 bases). CDR3 length: 14 amino acids. Between the trimmed V and J ends, which lost 4 bases and 5 bases, there was a span of 14 bases.